The 8 T cell receptor beta chains below all came from one sample that was sequenced in a study of identical twins. MiXCR was run by TCRdb on the 5' RACE reads, yielding one entry per CDR3 protein. This table holds around 1.7 million distinct CDR3 sequences, under 35% found once. Sequencing used cord blood. All receptors derive from a newborn girl in good health.

This sequence joins TRBV7-2 and TRBJ1-4; 7 nucleotides agree with TRBD1. V dropped 3 bases and J dropped 4; count of bases not matched to a gene: 8. Germline lookup yields CDR1 SGHTA and CDR2 FQGNSA. The CDR3 is 16 amino acids. CDR3 in amino acids: CASSFTSGQINEKLFF. CDR3 nucleotide sequence: TGTGCCAGCAGCTTTACCTCGGGACAGATTAATGAAAAACTGTTTTTT. Full variable domain (remainder filled in from reference TRBV7-2 and TRBJ1-4): GAGVSQSPSNKVTEKGKDVELRCDPISGHTALYWYRQSLGQGLEFLIYFQGNSAPDKSGLPSDRFSAERTGGSVSTLTIQRTQQEDSAVYLCASSFTSGQINEKLFFGSGTQLSVL.

The table lists this clonotype with a few counts. The gene calls are TRBV5-1 and TRBJ2-4; D might be TRBD1 (6 bases). From germline, CDR1 is SGHRS and CDR2 YFSETQ. Trimming took off 0 bases at V and 14 bases at J, with 15 bases between the two ends. This CDR3 region has 13 residues. The CDR3 DNA reads as TGCGCCAGCAGCTTGGGACAGGCGACCCACGAGTACTTC. The encoded protein is CASSLGQATHEYF.

CDR3 in DNA: TGTGCCAACAGCAAAGACACCAGCTACGAGCAGTACTTC. Its protein is CANSKDTSYEQYF. This chain uses TRBV10-3 with TRBJ2-7; no reliable D call. The ends were cut back, 10 bases at V and 3 bases at J, with 16 bases in the middle. Germline lookup yields CDR1 ENHRY and CDR2 SYGVKD. The CDR3 has 13 amino acids.

The J gene is TRBJ2-3, the V gene TRBV21-1; the table's D call TRBD2 went unverified against the DNA. TRBV21-1 is a pseudogene locus. This CDR3 has 18 residues. DNA of the CDR3: TGTGCCAGCAGCACCGGGACTAGCGGGAGATTAGGCACAGATACGCAGTATTTT. Translation gives CASSTGTSGRLGTDTQYF.

This clonotype was seen more than once but under ten times. The J gene is TRBJ2-1, the V gene TRBV7-2; 12 bases fit TRBD2. The trim removed 2 bases at V and 3 bases at J, leaving 5 bases unmatched. This CDR3 is built from 17 residues. Germline CDR1 is SGHTA and CDR2 is FQGNSA. CDR3 nucleotide sequence: TGTGCCAGCAGCTTAAGGTCGACTAGCGGGGGCTACAATGAGCAGTTCTTC. Translation: CASSLRSTSGGYNEQFF.

This clonotype was observed a handful of times. This rearrangement joins TRBV5-1 to TRBJ1-1; perhaps TRBD1 as D (6 bases). The CDR3 contains 16 residues. The V and J ends lost 3 bases and 1 base respectively, with 16 bases between them. Germline V CDR1 and CDR2: SGHRS, YFSETQ. The CDR3 DNA reads as TGCGCCAGCAGCTACGCCCCTGACAGGCCGAACACTGAAGCTTTCTTT. Amino acids: CASSYAPDRPNTEAFF.

In the case of this clonotype: Possible read error: a much larger clone is one base away. The chain has TRBV24-1 and TRBJ1-2; tentative D call: TRBD1 (5 bases). CDR3 length equals 13 residues. The germline gives CDR1 KGHDR, CDR2 SFDVKD. The CDR3 DNA is TGTGCCACCAGTGATTGGCAGGGAAATGGCTGCACCTTC. Translation: CATSDWQGNGCTF.

A few counts support this clonotype. CDR3 DNA: TGTGCCAGCAGCCCGACTAGGATACGCTACAATGAGCAGTTCTTC. Residues: CASSPTRIRYNEQFF. The V and J genes are TRBV11-2 and TRBJ2-1, with D perhaps TRBD2 (6 bases). V was shortened by 5 bases and J by 3 bases, with 14 bases between the two germline ends. CDR1 is SGHAT, CDR2 FQNNGV, per germline. This CDR3 comprises 15 residues.